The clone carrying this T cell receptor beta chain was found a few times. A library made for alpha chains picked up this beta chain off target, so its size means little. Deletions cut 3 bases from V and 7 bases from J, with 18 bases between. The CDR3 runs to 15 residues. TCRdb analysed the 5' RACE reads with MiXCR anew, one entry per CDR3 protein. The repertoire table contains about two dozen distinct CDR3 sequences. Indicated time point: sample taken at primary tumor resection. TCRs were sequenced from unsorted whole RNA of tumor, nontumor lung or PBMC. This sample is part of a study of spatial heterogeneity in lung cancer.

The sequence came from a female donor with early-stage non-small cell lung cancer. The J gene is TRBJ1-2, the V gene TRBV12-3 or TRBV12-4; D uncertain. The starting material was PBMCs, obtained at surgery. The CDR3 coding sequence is TGTGCCAGCAGTTTTCAGGCCAACCTCTTCGCTGGCTACACCTTC. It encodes CASSFQANLFAGYTF.